The 27 T cell receptor beta chains below were found in one sample sequenced in a study of CD8+CD57+ T cells in acquired aplastic anemia. TCR beta VDJ and CDR3 profiles were obtained from a genomic DNA template. TCRdb independently ran MiXCR on the reads; one entry per CDR3 protein. This repertoire shows around 180,000 distinct CDR3 sequences, 55% to 70% found once; its top ten account for around 45%. Input material: sorted CD4+, CD8+, or CD8+CD57+ T cells (not recorded which) from PBMCs. The receptors shown here come from a human donor with severe aplastic anemia or a healthy control (not recorded which).

This clonotype was seen more than once but under ten times. The V and J genes are TRBV11-2 and TRBJ1-1; perhaps TRBD1 as D (5 bases). Germline-derived CDR1 and CDR2 are SGHAT and FQNNGV. V was clipped by 3 bases and J by 4 bases, with 12 bases between them. This CDR3 is built from 14 residues. In DNA, the CDR3 is TGTGCCAGCAGCTTCCCAAGGGGAGGCACTGAAGCTTTCTTT. Its protein product is CASSFPRGGTEAFF.

The rearrangement uses TRBV10-3 and TRBJ2-7; the D is unclear. The CDR3 totals 12 residues. Deletions cut 5 bases from V and 4 bases from J, with 9 bases between. Germline values: CDR1 ENHRY, CDR2 SYGVKD. In nucleotides, the CDR3 is TGTGCCATCAGTTCCATGGCGTACGAGCAGTACTTC. Protein sequence: CAISSMAYEQYF.

V usage is TRBV14 and J usage is TRBJ2-1; D may be TRBD1 or TRBD2 (5 bases each). The ends were cut back, 2 bases at V and 0 bases at J, with 14 bases in the middle. The germline CDR1 and CDR2 sequences are SGHDN and FVKESK. The CDR3 has 17 residues. CDR3 bases: TGTGCCAGCAGCCAACGGTGGGGGACGAGCTCCTACAATGAGCAGTTCTTC. This encodes CASSQRWGTSSYNEQFF.

This clonotype was counted ten times or more. J is TRBJ2-4 and V is TRBV19, with D possibly called TRBD1 or TRBD2 (5 bases each). The CDR3 totals 16 residues. V lost 1 base and J lost 3, with 13 bases in between. Germline CDR1 reads LNHDA; CDR2 reads SQIVND (reference sequence). The chain's CDR3 is CASSIGGRAGKNIQYF. In nucleotides, the CDR3 is TGTGCCAGTAGTATAGGTGGCAGGGCGGGCAAAAACATTCAGTACTTC.

This clonotype was seen at least ten times. This rearrangement joins TRBV19 to TRBJ2-3; 10 bases are a match to TRBD2. With V trimmed by 0 bases and J by 3 bases, 3 bases remained unmatched. This CDR3 has 16 residues. Germline lookup yields CDR1 LNHDA and CDR2 SQIVND (reference sequence). Written as DNA, the CDR3 is TGTGCCAGTAGTATAGAGGTTAGCGGGGGGACAGATACGCAGTATTTT. Protein product: CASSIEVSGGTDTQYF.

The chain couples TRBV27 to TRBJ1-2, with D maybe TRBD1 (5 bases). V lost 3 bases and J 3 bases, leaving 8 bases between the germline ends. From germline, CDR1 is MNHEY and CDR2 SMNVEV (reference sequence). This CDR3 is 13 amino acids long. CDR3 sequence reads: CASSFDSDYGYTF. The CDR3 DNA is TGTGCCAGCAGTTTTGACAGTGACTATGGCTACACCTTC.

The V gene is TRBV7-9, the J gene TRBJ1-1; D gene ambiguous. There are 14 residues in the CDR3. Per germline, CDR1 SEHNR and CDR2 FQNEAQ (reference sequence). Deletions cut 1 base from V and 0 bases from J, with 6 bases between. DNA of the CDR3: TGTGCCAGCAGCTTAGACCCGATGAACACTGAAGCTTTCTTT. Translated: CASSLDPMNTEAFF.

This clonotype was seen just once. The V call is TRBV9, the J call TRBJ2-7; 13 nucleotides agree with TRBD2. CDR3 size: 13 residues. V gave up 4 bases and J gave up 6 bases; unmatched junction bases: 1. Germline assignment: CDR1 SGDLS and CDR2 YYNGEE. Here the CDR3 DNA reads TGTGCCAGCAGCAGGACTAGCGGGAGCGAGCAGTACTTC. Residues: CASSRTSGSEQYF.

This clonotype has only one observation. In DNA, the CDR3 is TGTGCCAGCAGTTTTTACGGGACAGGTCTCAGCGAGCAGTACTTC. It specifies CASSFYGTGLSEQYF. The rearrangement uses TRBV12-3 or TRBV12-4 and TRBJ2-7, with TRBD1 identical over 8 bases. Trimming removed 3 bases from V and 6 bases from J; junction bases left unmatched: 10. CDR3 size: 15 residues.

The chain combines TRBV9 with TRBJ2-3; perhaps TRBD2 as D (6 bases). Trimming removed 2 bases at V and 2 bases at J, with 12 bases between. In germline, CDR1 is SGDLS, CDR2 YYNGEE. This CDR3 has 15 residues. In DNA form, the CDR3 reads TGTGCCAGCAGCGTCAGCGGGTCCCTCACAGATACGCAGTATTTT. This sequence encodes CASSVSGSLTDTQYF.

The count of this clonotype is one. This chain uses TRBV5-1 with TRBJ2-7; the match to TRBD2 covers 8 bases. Trimming cost V 4 bases and J 5 bases; bases outside gene matches: 5. The CDR3 sequence is 13 residues long. CDR1 is SGHRS, CDR2 YFSETQ, per germline. The CDR3 bases are TGCGCCAGCAGCCAGACGGGGGGGCACGAGCAGTACTTC. This translates into CASSQTGGHEQYF.

The chain couples TRBV5-1 to TRBJ2-4; TRBD1 might be the D (5 bases). The CDR3 runs 14 residues. The V and J ends lost 0 bases and 6 bases respectively, with 10 bases between them. Germline values: CDR1 SGHRS, CDR2 YFSETQ. The CDR3 bases are TGCGCCAGCAGCTTGGGAGACAGCTTAAACATTCAGTACTTC. Translating it yields CASSLGDSLNIQYF.

This clonotype was counted at least ten times. CDR3 nucleotide sequence: TGTGCCAGCAGACCCCGGGACAGGGTCTCTCTGGGGGCCAACGTCCTGACTTTC. As protein: CASRPRDRVSLGANVLTF. The V gene is TRBV6-5, the J gene TRBJ2-6; 9 nucleotides line up with TRBD1. The CDR3 is made up of 18 amino acids. Germline V gene lookup returns CDR1 MNHEY and CDR2 SVGAGI. V shed 6 bases, J shed 4 bases, and the junction held 13 bases outside the gene matches.

The V and J genes are TRBV24-1 and TRBJ2-1; D assignment may be TRBD1 or TRBD2 (5 bases each). V was shortened by 3 bases and J by 7 bases, with 15 bases between the two germline ends. Germline CDR1 reads KGHDR; CDR2 reads SFDVKD. This CDR3 has 15 amino acids. The CDR3 DNA follows: TGTGCCACCAGTGATCCGGGGACCGGCAGGAATGAGCAGTTCTTC. This codes for CATSDPGTGRNEQFF.

The sample holds a few counts of this clonotype. V gene TRBV4-2 combines with J gene TRBJ2-7; a weak D match, TRBD1 (5 bases). Trimming cost V 6 bases and J 3 bases, with 15 bases left between them. Per the germline V gene, CDR1 is LGHNA and CDR2 is YNFKEQ. This CDR3 is 14 amino acids long. The CDR3 here is CASSYQGPYYEQYF. CDR3 in DNA: TGTGCCAGCAGTTACCAGGGTCCCTACTACGAGCAGTACTTC.

The chain recombines TRBV14 with TRBJ1-4; no definite D call. CDR1 is SGHDN, CDR2 FVKESK, per germline. V lost 1 base and J lost 7, with 10 bases in between. The CDR3 extends over 14 amino acids. The CDR3 DNA sequence: TGTGCCAGCAGCCAAGGGACTTGGCCTGAAAAACTGTTTTTT. It translates to CASSQGTWPEKLFF.

Note on this clonotype: Just one base apart from a much larger clone, this may be a read error. The chain uses TRBV28 and TRBJ1-2; weak D call: TRBD1 (6 bases). Trimming pared 3 bases from V and 14 bases from J, leaving 16 bases between. The CDR3 covers 12 residues. Germline loops: CDR1 MDHEN, CDR2 SYDVKM. The CDR3 here is CASSLRTEPQTF. The CDR3 bases are TGTGCCAGCAGTTTGCGGACAGAGCCGCAAACCTTC.

The chain has TRBV7-2 and TRBJ2-5; D uncertain. Trimming left V 5 bases short and J 2 bases short, with 12 bases between. The CDR3 has 14 residues. Looked up from germline, CDR1 is SGHTA and CDR2 is FQGNSA. The CDR3 here is CASSPAHSQETQYF. CDR3 DNA sequence: TGTGCCAGCAGCCCTGCACATTCACAAGAGACCCAGTACTTC.

The chain uses TRBV24-1 and TRBJ2-5; maybe TRBD1 (6 bases). This CDR3 has 15 amino acids. From germline, CDR1 is KGHDR and CDR2 SFDVKD. V dropped 1 base and J dropped 5 bases, with 13 bases sitting between them. The CDR3 protein is CATSDFKGHFETQYF. CDR3 DNA sequence: TGTGCCACCAGTGATTTTAAGGGACACTTCGAGACCCAGTACTTC.

The chain uses TRBV7-4 and TRBJ2-5; maybe TRBD2 (7 bases). The CDR3 sequence is 17 residues long. Germline CDR1 reads SGHVT; CDR2 reads SQSDAQ. Trimming stripped 6 bases from V and 5 bases from J, with 25 bases between. The CDR3 region is CASRYRDSRGAQETQYF. CDR3 bases: TGTGCCAGCAGATACCGGGACTCCCGGGGGGCCCAGGAGACCCAGTACTTC.

The sample holds many counts of this clonotype. With a much larger clone just one base away, this may be a read error. The chain is built from TRBV20-1 and TRBJ1-4; 7 bases map to TRBD1. This CDR3 contains 14 residues. Germline V gene lookup returns CDR1 DFQATT and CDR2 SNEGSKA (reference sequence). Trimming took 5 bases from V and 6 from J; bases not matched to a gene: 9. In DNA form, the CDR3 reads TGCAGTGCTGGGCATACAGGGGTCTATGAAAAACTGTTTTTT. Amino acid sequence: CSAGHTGVYEKLFF.

V and J are TRBV10-3 and TRBJ2-1, with D possibly being TRBD2 (6 bases). Between the trimmed V and J ends, which lost 10 bases and 0 bases, there was a span of 10 bases. The CDR3 extends over 13 amino acids. Germline values: CDR1 ENHRY, CDR2 SYGVKD. CDR3 bases: TGTGCCAGCGGGGCAGTCTCCTACAATGAGCAGTTCTTC. This encodes CASGAVSYNEQFF.

This clonotype is a singleton in its sample. V usage is TRBV10-3 and J usage is TRBJ1-1; 7 nucleotides match TRBD1. V gave up 3 bases and J gave up 7 bases; unmatched junction bases: 14. CDR1 is ENHRY, CDR2 SYGVKD, per germline. The CDR3 is 16 residues long. This chain's CDR3 is CAISDPRLTGRREAFF. CDR3 nucleotides: TGTGCCATCAGTGACCCAAGATTGACAGGGCGTCGTGAAGCTTTCTTT.

V is TRBV20-1 and J is TRBJ2-5; tentatively, D is TRBD1 (5 bases). CDR3 size: 13 residues. Germline assignment: CDR1 DFQATT and CDR2 SNEGSKA (reference sequence). The CDR3 loop reads CSALTADQETQYF. The CDR3 nucleotides read TGCAGCGCGTTGACAGCAGACCAAGAGACCCAGTACTTC.

This chain uses TRBV7-3 with TRBJ1-1, with D hard to call. The germline V gene encodes CDR1 SGHTA and CDR2 FQGTGA. V gave up 3 bases and J gave up 0 bases, with 5 bases separating them. The CDR3 length is 13 residues. The CDR3 here is CASSFLVNTEAFF. The CDR3 DNA reads TGTGCCAGCAGCTTTTTGGTGAACACTGAAGCTTTCTTT.

The chain recombines TRBV19 with TRBJ2-2; D ambiguous. V was cut by 5 bases and J by 0 bases, with 7 bases left in between. The CDR3 contains 14 residues. Germline V gene sequence: CDR1 LNHDA, CDR2 SQIVND (reference sequence). CDR3 DNA: TGTGCCAGTAGTTGGGATTCGAACACCGGGGAGCTGTTTTTT. Translating gives CASSWDSNTGELFF. The full variable domain, with the rest looked up from reference TRBV19 and TRBJ2-2, is DGGITQSPKYLFRKEGQNVTLSCEQNLNHDAMYWYRQDPGQGLRLIYYSQIVNDFQKGDIAEGYSVSREKKESFPLTVTSAQKNPTAFYLCASSWDSNTGELFFGEGSRLTVL.

The chain has TRBV6-6 and TRBJ2-7; D ambiguous. This CDR3 contains 13 residues. Looked up from germline, CDR1 is MNHNY and CDR2 is SVGAGI (reference sequence). Between the trimmed V and J ends, which lost 8 bases and 0 bases, there was a span of 11 bases. DNA for the CDR3: TGTGCCAGCCTTGCCGCTGGCTCCTACGAGCAGTACTTC. It is translated as CASLAAGSYEQYF.